The clone carrying this T cell receptor (beta chain) has a handful of counts. Documented time point: newly diagnosed GD, antithyroid drugs for less than 3 months. PBMC RNA was the source of the TCR library. These data are taken from a study of regulatory T cells in long-lasting Graves disease. The germline V gene has CDR1 SGHRS and CDR2 YFSETQ. The CDR3 spans 14 residues. V dropped 2 bases and J dropped 0 bases, with 5 bases sitting between them. The authors built TCR beta libraries using iRepertoire HTBI primers and Arm-PCR of CDR3 regions. Each CDR3 protein gets one entry after TCRdb re-called the multiplex PCR reads with MiXCR. The table includes about 520,000 distinct CDR3 sequences, about 12% detected once. Another study also made use of these data, one on T cells in Graves' hyperthyroidism and ophthalmopathy.

This clonotype was sampled from a woman aged 25 to 45 with Graves disease. The chain uses TRBV5-1 and TRBJ2-2; no firm D call. Sequencing was performed on peripheral blood mononuclear cells (PBMCs), taken at new diagnosis, from a patient treated with antithyroid drugs. CDR3 sequence reads: CASSLMPNTGELFF. CDR3 DNA: TGCGCCAGCAGCTTAATGCCGAACACCGGGGAGCTGTTTTTT.